Following are 9 T cell receptor beta chains from one sample sequenced in a study of T cells in Graves' hyperthyroidism and ophthalmopathy. Authors of the study amplified TCR beta CDR3 regions from RNA transcripts. HTBI primers were used for first-round RT-PCR of the TCR CDR3. TCRdb analysed the multiplex PCR reads with MiXCR anew, one entry per CDR3 protein. The data contain hundreds of thousands of distinct CDR3 sequences, around 15% of them singletons. Sequenced input: blood. These receptors originate from a woman in her late teens or twenties with Graves' hyperthyroidism.

This clonotype has a handful of counts. The chain couples TRBV20-1 to TRBJ2-3; 7 bases align to TRBD2. V gave up 5 bases and J gave up 2 bases; unmatched junction bases: 13. CDR3 length: 16 amino acids. CDR1 and CDR2 from the germline V gene are DFQATT and SNEGSKA (reference sequence). CDR3 DNA: TGCAGTGCTCGATCCTTTTGGGGGGGGGACACAGATACGCAGTATTTT. It encodes CSARSFWGGDTDTQYF.

This chain joins TRBV3-1 and TRBJ1-5, with a tentative D call TRBD1 (5 bases). Trimming removed 4 bases at V and 2 bases at J, with 9 bases between. This CDR3 comprises 14 residues. In germline, CDR1 is LGHDT, CDR2 YNNKEL (reference sequence). CDR3 residues: CASSRRGGNQPQHF. The CDR3, as DNA: TGTGCCAGCAGCCGAAGGGGTGGCAATCAGCCCCAGCATTTT.

The chain recombines TRBV6-1 with TRBJ2-7, with TRBD2 matching over 12 bases. CDR3 length equals 17 residues. Per germline, CDR1 MNHNS and CDR2 SASEGT. V dropped 5 bases and J dropped 1; count of bases not matched to a gene: 9. The CDR3 region is CASSPGLAGGRSYEQYF. CDR3 nucleotide sequence: TGTGCCAGCAGTCCAGGGCTAGCGGGAGGGAGATCCTACGAGCAGTACTTC.

This clonotype came up once. The chain uses TRBV9 and TRBJ2-6; D call uncertain. In germline, CDR1 is SGDLS, CDR2 YYNGEE. The CDR3 is 16 residues long. Trimming stripped 4 bases from V and 4 bases from J, with 15 bases between. The CDR3 protein is CASSTLTGGGANVLTF. CDR3 DNA sequence: TGTGCCAGCAGCACTTTAACGGGCGGAGGGGCCAACGTCCTGACTTTC.

The sample holds many counts of this clonotype. This rearrangement joins TRBV12-5 to TRBJ2-2; 7 positions agree with TRBD1. The germline V gene has CDR1 LGHNT and CDR2 FRNRAP. V lost 2 bases to trimming and J lost 3 bases; unmatched junction nucleotides: 3. The CDR3 contains 15 residues. The CDR3 reads CASGLWQGDTGELFF. The CDR3 bases are TGTGCTAGTGGTTTGTGGCAGGGGGACACCGGGGAGCTGTTTTTT.

This clonotype was observed many times. This chain uses TRBV5-1 with TRBJ2-1; 12 bases map to TRBD2. Trimming removed 5 bases from V and 6 bases from J; junction bases left unmatched: 6. Germline values: CDR1 SGHRS, CDR2 YFSETQ. The CDR3 runs to 15 residues. CDR3 in amino acids: CASSLAGGSGNEQFF. The CDR3 bases are TGCGCCAGCAGTCTAGCGGGAGGGTCGGGCAATGAGCAGTTCTTC.

This clonotype was counted ten times or more. The chain couples TRBV5-1 to TRBJ1-3; TRBD1 aligns across 9 bases. The CDR3 is 15 amino acids. Germline V gives CDR1 SGHRS, CDR2 YFSETQ. Losses at the gene ends were 2 bases for V and 4 bases for J; bases not matched to a gene: 4. The CDR3 DNA sequence: TGCGCCAGCAGCTTACAGGGGGCATTAGGAAACACCATATATTTT. The encoded protein is CASSLQGALGNTIYF.

A remark on this clonotype: Being one base from a much bigger clone, this may be a read error. This chain uses TRBV28 with TRBJ2-7; D is unresolved. The CDR3 contains 15 residues. Trimming removed 6 bases at V and 4 bases at J, with 19 bases between. Germline V gene data show CDR1 as MDHEN and CDR2 as SYDVKM. As DNA, the CDR3 is TGTGCCAGCAGCCTGGACGGGTATCTGGGGTACGAGCAGTACTTC. Amino acid sequence: CASSLDGYLGYEQYF. Looking up the rest from reference TRBV28 and TRBJ2-7 gives the full variable domain: DVKVTQSSRYLVKRTGEKVFLECVQDMDHENMFWYRQDPGLGLRLIYFSYDVKMKEKGDIPEGYSVSREKKERFSLILESASTNQTSMYLCASSLDGYLGYEQYFGPGTRLTVT.

This clonotype was detected only a few times. This chain links TRBV12-3 or TRBV12-4 with TRBJ2-1; D perhaps matches TRBD1 (6 bases). Trimming left V 5 bases short and J 12 bases short, with 11 bases between. This CDR3 is 11 amino acids long. For the CDR3, the DNA is TGTGCCAGCAGTACTAAAGGGGGGCAGTTCTTC. Translating gives CASSTKGGQFF.